This T cell receptor beta chain was observed in a study of T cell changes during pregnancy in multiple sclerosis. V dropped 3 bases and J dropped 6 bases, with 18 bases sitting between them. Germline assignment: CDR1 MNHNS and CDR2 SASEGT. The CDR3 sequence is 16 residues long. Sequencing was performed with immunoSEQ multiplex PCR; in TCRdb, only in-frame clones are kept and a portion is missing. The data hold some 95,000 clones, with approximately 92% observed a single time. Sequences were derived from peripheral blood, sampled in the first trimester of pregnancy. The origin of this receptor is a female donor with multiple sclerosis, enrolled in a pregnancy study. This chain connects TRBV6-1 to TRBJ2-4; tentatively, D is TRBD2 (6 bases). The DNA of the CDR3 is TGTGCCAGCAGTGAGTCTTTGACGGGAGCGAGAAACATTCAGTACTTC. This gives the protein CASSESLTGARNIQYF.